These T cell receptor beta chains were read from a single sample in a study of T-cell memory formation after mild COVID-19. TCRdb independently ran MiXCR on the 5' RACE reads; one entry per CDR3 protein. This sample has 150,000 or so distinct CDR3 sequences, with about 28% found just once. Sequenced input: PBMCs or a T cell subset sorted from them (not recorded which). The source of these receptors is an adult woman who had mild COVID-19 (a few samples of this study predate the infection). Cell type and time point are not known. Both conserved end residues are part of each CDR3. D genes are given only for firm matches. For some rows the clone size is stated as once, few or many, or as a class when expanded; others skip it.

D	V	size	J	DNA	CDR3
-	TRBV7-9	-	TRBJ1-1	TGTGCCAGCGGACTGTACAGGGTGAACACTGAAGCTTTCTTT	CASGLYRVNTEAFF
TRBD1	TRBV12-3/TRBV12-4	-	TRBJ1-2	TGTGCCAGCAGCCCTACAGGGGTTGGGTATGGCTACACCTTC	CASSPTGVGYGYTF
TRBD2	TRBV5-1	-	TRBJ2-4	TGCGCCAGCAGCCTTAGCGGGGGGGCGGACATTCAGTACTTC	CASSLSGGADIQYF
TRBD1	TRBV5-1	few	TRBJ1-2	TGCGCCAGCAGCTTAATGGGACAGGGCGGCAGCGGTGGCTACACCTTC	CASSLMGQGGSGGYTF
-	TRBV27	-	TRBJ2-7	TGTGCCAGCAGTTTATATCGGAATTACGAGCAGTACTTC	CASSLYRNYEQYF
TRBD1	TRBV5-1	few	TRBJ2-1	TGCGCCAGCAGCCCGGGGACAGGGGGCTACAATGAGCAGTTCTTC	CASSPGTGGYNEQFF
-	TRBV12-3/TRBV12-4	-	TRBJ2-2	TGTGCCAGCAGTTTAGATCAGGGGTACACCGGGGAGCTGTTTTTT	CASSLDQGYTGELFF
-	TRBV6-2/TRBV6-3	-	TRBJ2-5	TGTGCCAGCAGTTACGGTCCCGCTCAAGAGACCCAGTACTTC	CASSYGPAQETQYF
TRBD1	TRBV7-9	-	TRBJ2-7	TGTGCCAGCAGCTCCACCGGGACAGGAGGCTACGAGCAGTACTTC	CASSSTGTGGYEQYF
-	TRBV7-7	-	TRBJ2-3	TGTGCCAGCAGCCCCGTTGGGGGCACAGATACGCAGTATTTT	CASSPVGGTDTQYF
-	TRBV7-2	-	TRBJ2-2	TGTGCCAGCGAGGACACCCCGAACACCGGGGAGCTGTTTTTT	CASEDTPNTGELFF
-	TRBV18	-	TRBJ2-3	TGTGCCAGCTCACCAGCAGGCCTTGCTACAGATACGCAGTATTTT	CASSPAGLATDTQYF
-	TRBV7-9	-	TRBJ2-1	TGTGCCAGCAGACGGGAGAATTACAATGAGCAGTTCTTC	CASRRENYNEQFF
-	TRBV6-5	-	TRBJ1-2	TGTGCCAGCAGTTACCGGGGAATTGACTATGGCTACACCTTC	CASSYRGIDYGYTF
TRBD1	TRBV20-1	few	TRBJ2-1	TGCAGTGCTAGCCGGGACAGCAACTACAATGAGCAGTTCTTC	CSASRDSNYNEQFF
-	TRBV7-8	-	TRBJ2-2	TGTGCCAGCAGCGAACGGACCAACACCGGGGAGCTGTTTTTT	CASSERTNTGELFF
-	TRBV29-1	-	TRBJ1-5	TGCAGCGCCCGTGGGGGGAATAGCAATCAGCCCCAGCATTTT	CSARGGNSNQPQHF
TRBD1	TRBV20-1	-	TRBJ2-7	TGCAGTGCTAGAGAACCGACAGGGGGCGGGTACGAGCAGTACTTC	CSAREPTGGGYEQYF
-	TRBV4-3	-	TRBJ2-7	TGCGCCAGCAGCGCCCTCGGCGGGTCCGAGCAGTACTTC	CASSALGGSEQYF
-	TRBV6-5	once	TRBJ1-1	TGTGCCAGCAGTTACTCGTATCGTCCTGAGAACACTGAAGCTTTCTTT	CASSYSYRPENTEAFF
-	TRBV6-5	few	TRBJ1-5	TGTGCCAGCCTGACAGGTAACAATCAGCCCCAGCATTTT	CASLTGNNQPQHF
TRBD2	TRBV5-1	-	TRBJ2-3	TGCGCCAGCAGCGTGGGGGTAGCGGGACCCACAGATACGCGGTATTTT	CASSVGVAGPTDTRYF
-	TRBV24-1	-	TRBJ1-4	TGTGCCACCGGCAGCGGAGGTGCTAATGAAAAACTGTTTTTT	CATGSGGANEKLFF
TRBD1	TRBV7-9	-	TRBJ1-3	TGTGCCAGCAGCTCGGCAGGGGGAAGCTCTGGAAACACCATATATTTT	CASSSAGGSSGNTIYF
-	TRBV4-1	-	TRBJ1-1	TGCGCCAGCAGCCCCCCGGGACAACGGTCTGAAGCTTTCTTT	CASSPPGQRSEAFF
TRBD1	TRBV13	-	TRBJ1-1	TGTGCCAGCAGCTTCGGGACAGCCATGAACACTGAAGCTTTCTTT	CASSFGTAMNTEAFF
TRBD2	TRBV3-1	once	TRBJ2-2	TGTGCCAGCAGTCCAATCCGGACTAGTTACTCCGGGGAGCTGTTTTTT	CASSPIRTSYSGELFF
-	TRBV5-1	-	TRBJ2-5	TGCGCCAGCAGGCAGGACCAAGAGACCCAGTACTTC	CASRQDQETQYF
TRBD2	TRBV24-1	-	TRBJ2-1	TGTGCCACCAGTGTCTCGGGACTAGCGGGAGGGCCGCGAGGGTCCTACAATGAGCAGTTCTTC	CATSVSGLAGGPRGSYNEQFF
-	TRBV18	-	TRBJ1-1	TGTGCCAGCTCACCCCTGACAGGAACCCTGAACACTGAAGCTTTCTTT	CASSPLTGTLNTEAFF
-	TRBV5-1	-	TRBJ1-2	TGCGCCAGCAGCTTGGGAACCCTAGTGCCTAACTATGGCTACACCTTC	CASSLGTLVPNYGYTF
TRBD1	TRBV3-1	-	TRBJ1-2	TGTGCCAGCAGCCAACCCGACAGGGGGCCGCGAGGCTACACCTTC	CASSQPDRGPRGYTF
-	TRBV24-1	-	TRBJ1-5	TGTGCCACCAGTGGGTCTAGGGACAATCAGCCCCAGCATTTT	CATSGSRDNQPQHF